The 24 T cell receptor beta chains below were found in one sample sequenced in a study of shared clonotypes between healthy human individuals. Produced via immunoSEQ multiplex PCR; TCRdb's table is partial and in-frame only. Counted here are nearly 1,000,000 clones, approximately 80% occurring once; the ten biggest clones make up over 1.3%. What was sequenced was memory CD4+ T cells sorted from blood. As for subset: CD45RA-negative fraction. The origin of the receptors is a man in his late teens or twenties in good health.

V usage is TRBV6-5 and J usage is TRBJ1-6; 10 positions agree with TRBD1. The germline V gene encodes CDR1 MNHEY and CDR2 SVGAGI. V dropped 4 bases and J dropped 8; count of bases not matched to a gene: 5. The CDR3 spans 15 residues. This chain's CDR3 is CASSLKDRGYSPLHF. Written as DNA, the CDR3 is TGTGCCAGCAGTTTAAAGGACAGGGGGTATTCACCCCTCCACTTT.

V gene TRBV19 combines with J gene TRBJ2-2; 7 nucleotides line up with TRBD1. This CDR3 spans 16 amino acids. Germline CDR1 LNHDA, CDR2 SQIVND (reference sequence). The trim removed 4 bases at V and 0 bases at J, leaving 5 bases unmatched. The CDR3 loop reads CASSTRQGTNTGELFF. The CDR3 region has the DNA TGTGCCAGTAGTACCAGACAGGGTACGAACACCGGGGAGCTGTTTTTT.

The J gene is TRBJ2-2, the V gene TRBV7-3; D uncertain. CDR1 is SGHTA, CDR2 FQGTGA, per germline. The CDR3 extends over 18 amino acids. Trimming shortened V by 1 base and J by 5 bases, and 20 bases separated the two germline ends. The CDR3 reads CASSLNGPESRRTGELFF. CDR3 DNA: TGTGCCAGCAGCTTAAACGGCCCGGAAAGTCGCCGGACCGGGGAGCTGTTTTTT. The whole variable domain, remainder taken from reference TRBV7-3 and TRBJ2-2, is GAGVSQTPSNKVTEKGKYVELRCDPISGHTALYWYRQSLGQGPEFLIYFQGTGAADDSGLPNDRFFAVRPEGSVSTLKIQRTERGDSAVYLCASSLNGPESRRTGELFFGEGSRLTVL.

Note on this clone: The sample contains more than one DNA sequence encoding this CDR3. The genes are TRBV6-5 and TRBJ1-1; no definite D call. This CDR3 region has 12 residues. Trimming left V 5 bases short and J 5 bases short, with 9 bases between. Germline CDR1 is MNHEY and CDR2 is SVGAGI. CDR3 residues: CASSSPGTEAFF. CDR3 in DNA: TGTGCCAGCAGTAGCCCCGGGACTGAAGCTTTCTTT.

This clone came up a few times. The CDR3 region is CASSTQGEQPQHF. The CDR3, as DNA: TGTGCCAGTAGTACCCAGGGTGAACAGCCCCAGCATTTT. This chain connects TRBV19 to TRBJ1-5; maybe TRBD1 (5 bases). The CDR3 loop spans 13 amino acids. Germline-derived CDR1 and CDR2 are LNHDA and SQIVND (reference sequence). Trimming cost V 4 bases and J 7 bases, with 11 bases left between them.

The gene calls are TRBV10-3 and TRBJ2-3; TRBD2 matches 9 bases. The CDR3 is 16 residues long. From germline, CDR1 is ENHRY and CDR2 SYGVKD. J gave up 1 base and V 2 bases, and 4 bases lay outside the gene matches. The CDR3 region is CAISEGGGRGTDTQYF. CDR3 DNA sequence: TGTGCCATCAGTGAGGGTGGCGGGAGGGGCACAGATACGCAGTATTTT.

This chain uses TRBV19 with TRBJ1-1; possible D gene TRBD1, 5 bases. The CDR3 length is 15 residues. V gave up 6 bases and J gave up 4 bases, with 18 bases separating them. In germline, CDR1 is LNHDA, CDR2 SQIVND (reference sequence). The CDR3 loop is CASSPKGALGTEAFF. The DNA of the CDR3 is TGTGCCAGTAGCCCGAAAGGGGCGCTCGGCACTGAAGCTTTCTTT. Variable domain in full (rest from reference TRBV19 and TRBJ1-1): DGGITQSPKYLFRKEGQNVTLSCEQNLNHDAMYWYRQDPGQGLRLIYYSQIVNDFQKGDIAEGYSVSREKKESFPLTVTSAQKNPTAFYLCASSPKGALGTEAFFGQGTRLTVV.

The chain is built from TRBV7-9 and TRBJ1-1; D perhaps matches TRBD1 (6 bases). Trimming took 3 bases from V and 5 from J, leaving 19 bases between them. Looked up from germline, CDR1 is SEHNR and CDR2 is FQNEAQ (reference sequence). This CDR3 has 16 amino acids. CDR3 sequence (DNA): TGTGCCAGCAGCTTGCGGGAAACAGGGCCCCAGACTGAAGCTTTCTTT. Its translation: CASSLRETGPQTEAFF.

The gene calls are TRBV7-9 and TRBJ2-5; 9 bases agree with TRBD2. This CDR3 is built from 14 residues. Trimming removed 8 bases from V and 2 bases from J; junction bases left unmatched: 6. CDR1 is SEHNR, CDR2 FQNEAQ, per germline (reference sequence). The chain's CDR3 is CASRMREGQETQYF. CDR3 sequence (DNA): TGTGCCAGCCGCATGCGGGAGGGTCAAGAGACCCAGTACTTC.

This chain uses TRBV30 with TRBJ2-2, with 8 bases aligning to TRBD1. CDR1 is GTSNPN, CDR2 SVGIG, per germline (reference sequence). Trimming at V came to 2 bases and at J to 0 bases, leaving 8 bases not matched to a gene. The CDR3 covers 17 residues. The CDR3 sequence: CAWSLRNRGTNTGELFF. CDR3 DNA: TGTGCCTGGAGTCTCCGGAACAGGGGGACGAACACCGGGGAGCTGTTTTTT.

This clone was seen a handful of times. The same CDR3 is also encoded by other DNA sequences in this sample. The chain has TRBV2 and TRBJ2-5, with D perhaps assigned TRBD1 or TRBD2 (5 bases each). The CDR3 runs 13 residues. Germline V gives CDR1 SNHLY, CDR2 FYNNEI. The ends were cut back, 2 bases at V and 4 bases at J, with 8 bases in the middle. The CDR3 coding sequence is TGTGCCAGCAGTGAACGAGGGGCAGAGACCCAGTACTTC. Amino acid sequence: CASSERGAETQYF.

The sample holds a few counts of this clone. The chain couples TRBV6-1 to TRBJ1-5; tentative D call: TRBD1 (5 bases). Between the trimmed V and J ends, which lost 4 bases and 1 base, there was a span of 11 bases. The CDR3 extends over 15 amino acids. CDR1 and CDR2 from the germline V gene are MNHNS and SASEGT. DNA of the CDR3: TGTGCCAGCAGTGTGCTTGGGGGAAGCAATCAGCCCCAGCATTTT. Amino acid sequence: CASSVLGGSNQPQHF.

The V call is TRBV6-5, the J call TRBJ2-7; 9 bases align to TRBD1. The CDR3 consists of 16 residues. V lost 4 bases and J lost 2; bases outside the gene matches: 9. Germline values: CDR1 MNHEY, CDR2 SVGAGI. The CDR3 DNA reads as TGTGCCAGCAGTTCGACCGGGACAGGGCTAACCTACGAGCAGTACTTC. Translation: CASSSTGTGLTYEQYF.

The chain recombines TRBV29-1 with TRBJ2-1; 11 bases align to TRBD2. The CDR3 is 17 amino acids. Trimming took 6 bases from V and 5 from J; bases not matched to a gene: 15. Germline V CDR1 and CDR2: SQVTM, ANQGSEA. The CDR3 spells CSVTTAVAGGPHNEQFF. CDR3 DNA sequence: TGCAGCGTCACGACGGCGGTAGCGGGAGGGCCCCACAATGAGCAGTTCTTC.

The chain is built from TRBV19 and TRBJ1-4; D perhaps matches TRBD1 (6 bases). The CDR3 covers 16 residues. V lost 5 bases and J lost 7, with 20 bases in between. Germline CDR1 LNHDA, CDR2 SQIVND (reference sequence). CDR3 protein: CASSRGQSVGGEKLFF. CDR3 nucleotides: TGTGCCAGTAGTCGGGGGCAGAGCGTGGGTGGTGAAAAACTGTTTTTT.

The chain couples TRBV30 to TRBJ1-1; possible D gene TRBD1, 5 bases. Germline CDR1 is GTSNPN and CDR2 is SVGIG (reference sequence). Trimming left V 5 bases short and J 6 bases short, with 13 bases between. This CDR3 has 12 amino acids. Written as DNA, the CDR3 is TGTGCCTGGTCTAGGAGGGGTTCTGAAGCTTTCTTT. Translating it yields CAWSRRGSEAFF.

The gene calls are TRBV30 and TRBJ1-1; TRBD1 matches 9 bases. There are 16 residues in the CDR3. The V and J ends lost 0 bases and 6 bases, in that order; junction bases with no gene match: 11. Germline V gene lookup returns CDR1 GTSNPN and CDR2 SVGIG (reference sequence). The CDR3 loop reads CAWSVDRGAGSAEAFF. CDR3 in DNA: TGTGCCTGGAGTGTAGACAGGGGGGCAGGTTCGGCTGAAGCTTTCTTT.

V is TRBV6-5 and J is TRBJ1-2; D perhaps matches TRBD1 (5 bases). This CDR3 has 14 residues. Germline V lookup: CDR1 MNHEY, CDR2 SVGAGI. V gave up 6 bases and J gave up 3 bases, with 14 bases separating them. The CDR3 region has the DNA TGTGCCAGCAGAGCGGGGGGGAGATACTATGGCTACACCTTC. It specifies CASRAGGRYYGYTF.

This chain connects TRBV9 to TRBJ2-1, with TRBD2 matching over 13 bases. This CDR3 is built from 17 residues. Trimming at V came to 3 bases and at J to 13 bases, leaving 16 bases not matched to a gene. Germline V gene data show CDR1 as SGDLS and CDR2 as YYNGEE. The CDR3 loop is CASSASSGTSGALNQFF. The CDR3 region has the DNA TGTGCCAGCAGCGCTTCATCCGGGACTAGCGGGGCTCTGAACCAGTTCTTC.

The V gene is TRBV30, the J gene TRBJ2-7; tentatively, D is TRBD1 (6 bases). CDR3 length: 14 residues. The germline V gene encodes CDR1 GTSNPN and CDR2 SVGIG (reference sequence). Trimming took 2 bases from V and 4 from J, leaving 15 bases between them. As DNA, the CDR3 is TGTGCCTGGAGTAGGGGCGGACAGAGTTACGAGCAGTACTTC. Its protein is CAWSRGGQSYEQYF.

This chain links TRBV6-1 with TRBJ2-1; 7 bases are a match to TRBD1. CDR3 length: 15 residues. The germline CDR1 and CDR2 sequences are MNHNS and SASEGT. The V and J ends lost 10 bases and 2 bases, in that order; junction bases with no gene match: 11. The CDR3 region is CATDKDRSPYNEQFF. The CDR3, as DNA: TGTGCCACGGACAAGGACAGGTCCCCCTACAATGAGCAGTTCTTC.

The table lists this clone with a count of one. The chain uses TRBV6-1 and TRBJ1-2, with TRBD1 matching 8 bases. CDR1 and CDR2 from the germline V gene are MNHNS and SASEGT. The CDR3 runs to 14 residues. Germline trimming cut 2 bases from V and 4 bases from J; bases unmatched to any gene: 3. The DNA of the CDR3 is TGTGCCAGCAGTGAACAGGGGGCGATCTATGGCTACACCTTC. Amino acid sequence: CASSEQGAIYGYTF.

The chain joins TRBV6-5 to TRBJ1-1; perhaps TRBD1 as D (5 bases). The V end lost 5 bases, the J end lost 4 bases, and 11 bases lay between the germline ends. The CDR3 runs 13 residues. Germline CDR1 reads MNHEY; CDR2 reads SVGAGI. CDR3 region: CASSRTLGTEAFF. The DNA for the CDR3 is TGTGCCAGCAGTAGGACATTAGGCACTGAAGCTTTCTTT.

The V and J genes are TRBV6-6 and TRBJ2-7; 9 bases fit TRBD1. The CDR3 spans 15 residues. From germline, CDR1 is MNHNY and CDR2 SVGAGI (reference sequence). With 0 bases clipped from V and 5 bases from J, the junction kept 5 bases outside the gene matches. The CDR3 bases are TGTGCCAGCAGTTACTCTGCGACAGGGGGGAACGAGCAGTACTTC. Amino acids: CASSYSATGGNEQYF.